The source of this T cell receptor (beta chain) is a study of cytomegalovirus exposure and HLA in healthy donors. This clone was detected a few times. The donors comprised healthy bone marrow donors. There were likely unrecorded immune exposures, though donors were nominally healthy when sampled. The PCR employed 60 Vbeta primers together with 13 Jbeta primers. Sequencing used immunoSEQ multiplex PCR; TCRdb keeps in-frame clones, though not all of them. The repertoire holds fewer than 200,000 clones, with approximately 75% as singletons. The germline V gene has CDR1 SQVTM and CDR2 ANQGSEA. With 2 bases removed from V and 6 bases from J, the gap between germline ends came to 14 bases. CDR3 length: 13 residues.

Source material: PBMCs. This sequence originates from a girl aged 10 to 17 in good health and CMV-seronegative. J is TRBJ2-7 and V is TRBV29-1; maybe TRBD1 (6 bases). The CDR3 is CSVEIGGRPEQYF. In nucleotides, the CDR3 is TGCAGCGTTGAAATAGGGGGACGCCCCGAGCAGTACTTC.